This TCR beta chain is from a study of PD-1 blockade in classical Hodgkin lymphoma. Repertoires were generated with immunoSEQ multiplex PCR, while TCRdb's copy carries only in-frame clones and drops some. The sample yields 23,000 or so clones, approximately 85% seen once. The time point here: cycle 4 day 1 (C4D1), after 5 to 7 weeks of nivolumab. Each and every patient relapsed after autologous stem cell transplantation, and patients got differing brentuximab vedotin exposure. Sequenced material: peripheral blood mononuclear cells (PBMCs), taken before the fourth cycle of nivolumab. This sequence was found in a human donor with classical Hodgkin lymphoma.

The CDR3 bases are TGTGCCTGGAACCCGGGACAGGGATTTGGAGATACGCAGTATTTT. Translating gives CAWNPGQGFGDTQYF. The V gene is TRBV30, the J gene TRBJ2-3; 9 positions agree with TRBD1. The germline CDR1 and CDR2 sequences are GTSNPN and SVGIG (reference sequence). The J segment lost 5 bases and the V segment lost 4 bases, leaving 10 bases of the junction unmatched. The CDR3 runs to 15 residues.